The next 5 T cell receptor beta chains were all read from a single sample in a study of blood T cell repertoires in COVID-19. Data came from immunoSEQ multiplex PCR; TCRdb stores just in-frame clones and leaves some out. Among around 310,000 clones listed, 90% were seen once. The sample comprised peripheral blood. The receptors come from a middle-aged woman with COVID-19, enrolled during active disease.

This clone was observed a handful of times. J is TRBJ1-2 and V is TRBV10-3, with 9 bases lining up with TRBD1. Unmatched junction bases numbered 7, after V lost 5 bases and J lost 6 bases. This CDR3 has 14 amino acids. CDR1 ENHRY and CDR2 SYGVKD come from the germline V gene. CDR3 in DNA: TGTGCCATCAGTAACCGGGACAGGGTAGATGGCTACACCTTC. This encodes CAISNRDRVDGYTF.

The V gene is TRBV7-9, the J gene TRBJ2-2; TRBD2 matches 9 bases. In germline, CDR1 is SEHNR, CDR2 FQNEAQ (reference sequence). V dropped 4 bases and J dropped 4; count of bases not matched to a gene: 4. This CDR3 comprises 15 residues. CDR3 coding DNA: TGTGCCAGCAGCTATACAGCGGGGGGCACCGGGGAGCTGTTTTTT. Protein sequence: CASSYTAGGTGELFF.

V gene TRBV10-3 combines with J gene TRBJ1-5, with D hard to call. With 2 bases removed from V and 5 bases from J, the gap between germline ends came to 4 bases. The CDR3 extends over 12 amino acids. Germline V CDR1 and CDR2: ENHRY, SYGVKD. CDR3 amino acids: CAISETDQPQHF. For the CDR3, the DNA is TGTGCCATCAGTGAGACTGATCAGCCCCAGCATTTT.

V gene TRBV7-2 combines with J gene TRBJ2-2; weak D call: TRBD1 (6 bases). In germline, CDR1 is SGHTA, CDR2 FQGNSA. CDR3 length: 15 residues. The V and J ends lost 6 bases and 1 base respectively, with 12 bases between them. The CDR3 here is CASSNRGQNTGELFF. The DNA for the CDR3 is TGTGCCAGCAGTAACCGGGGACAGAACACCGGGGAGCTGTTTTTT.

This clone was detected once. The chain recombines TRBV18 with TRBJ2-5, with a tentative D call TRBD2 (5 bases). The CDR3 has 16 amino acids. Germline assignment: CDR1 KGHSH and CDR2 LQKENI. The V end was cut by 3 bases, the J end by 7 bases, with 21 bases between. This CDR3 is CASSPQLDAREGTQYF. The CDR3, as DNA: TGTGCCAGCTCACCGCAACTAGACGCGAGGGAAGGGACCCAGTACTTC.